The 27 T cell receptor beta chains given below trace back to one sample, sequenced in a study of shared clonotypes between healthy human individuals. Naive CD8 cells lacked CD45RO, underwent positive selection for CCR7 and left out terminally differentiated effector memory CD45RA+ cells. Assay used: immunoSEQ multiplex PCR; TCRdb lists only in-frame clones, some missing. The sample records about 2 million clones, about 95% being singletons. Input material: naive CD8+ T cells sorted from blood. The source of these receptors is a man aged 18 to 30 in good health.

This chain links TRBV7-9 with TRBJ1-3; D gene ambiguous. Germline assignment: CDR1 SEHNR and CDR2 FQNEAQ (reference sequence). This CDR3 is built from 14 residues. The V end lost 0 bases, the J end lost 3 bases, and 6 bases lay between the germline ends. For the CDR3, the DNA is TGTGCCAGCAGCTTAGCTGGGGTTGGAAACACCATATATTTT. Residues: CASSLAGVGNTIYF.

The chain couples TRBV28 to TRBJ2-3; D not resolved. From germline, CDR1 is MDHEN and CDR2 SYDVKM. V was clipped by 3 bases and J by 2 bases, with 6 bases between them. This CDR3 has 13 residues. The CDR3 bases are TGTGCCAGCAGTTTCGCGATCACAGATACGCAGTATTTT. This encodes CASSFAITDTQYF.

This clone was seen only once. Its ends do not fully match the called genes, so a read error is possible. The rearrangement joins TRBV6-5 to TRBJ2-7; D is uncertain. CDR3 length: 8 amino acids. Per the germline V gene, CDR1 is MNHEY and CDR2 is SVGAGI. This CDR3 reads CASSYWTF. DNA of the CDR3: TGTGCCAGCAGTTACTGGACCTTC.

Only a few counts were recorded for this clone. The sample contains more than one DNA sequence encoding this CDR3. The chain employs TRBV7-9 and TRBJ1-1; TRBD1 matches 7 bases. The ends lost 0 bases at V and 1 base at J; junction bases unmatched: 2. CDR1 and CDR2 from the germline V gene are SEHNR and FQNEAQ (reference sequence). This CDR3 comprises 15 residues. CDR3 sequence (DNA): TGTGCCAGCAGCTTAGCCCAGGGGGAGAACACTGAAGCTTTCTTT. This gives the protein CASSLAQGENTEAFF. Complete variable domain (other parts from reference TRBV7-9 and TRBJ1-1): DTGVSQNPRHKITKRGQNVTFRCDPISEHNRLYWYRQTLGQGPEFLTYFQNEAQLEKSRLLSDRFSAERPKGSFSTLEIQRTEQGDSAMYLCASSLAQGENTEAFFGQGTRLTVV.

This clone appeared a single time. The rearrangement uses TRBV5-6 and TRBJ2-3, with 7 positions matching TRBD2. Per germline, CDR1 SGHDT and CDR2 YYEEEE. The CDR3 totals 16 residues. V shed 4 bases, J shed 1 base, and the junction held 9 bases outside the gene matches. The CDR3 reads CASSPSLALGTDTQYF. The CDR3, as DNA: TGTGCCAGCAGCCCGTCACTAGCGCTAGGCACAGATACGCAGTATTTT.

V usage is TRBV6-1 and J usage is TRBJ2-7; a possible D gene is TRBD2 (5 bases). Trimming removed 2 bases at V and 5 bases at J, with 13 bases between. CDR1 and CDR2 (germline): MNHNS, SASEGT. The CDR3 has 14 amino acids. CDR3 loop: CASSEIFVGDEQYF. CDR3 nucleotides: TGTGCCAGCAGTGAAATATTCGTCGGGGACGAGCAGTACTTC.

The rearrangement uses TRBV6-6 and TRBJ1-6, with D tentatively TRBD1 (6 bases). V was trimmed by 2 bases and J by 8 bases, leaving 10 bases between them. Germline V gene data show CDR1 as MNHNY and CDR2 as SVGAGI (reference sequence). The CDR3 spans 14 residues. The CDR3 is CASSYGGSYSPLHF. The CDR3 DNA follows: TGTGCCAGCAGTTACGGGGGCTCGTATTCACCCCTCCACTTT.

The V gene is TRBV25-1, the J gene TRBJ2-7; D remains unclear. Per the germline V gene, CDR1 is MGHDK and CDR2 is SYGVNS. The V end was cut by 8 bases, the J end by 4 bases, with 9 bases between. The CDR3 is made up of 11 amino acids. The chain's CDR3 is CASETGYEQYF. In nucleotides, the CDR3 is TGTGCCAGCGAAACTGGGTACGAGCAGTACTTC.

The rearrangement uses TRBV6-1 and TRBJ2-7, with D maybe TRBD1 (6 bases). CDR3 length: 13 residues. Trimming pared 3 bases from V and 4 bases from J, leaving 10 bases between. Per germline, CDR1 MNHNS and CDR2 SASEGT. The CDR3: CASSDNRVYEQYF. CDR3 nucleotides: TGTGCCAGCAGTGACAACAGGGTGTACGAGCAGTACTTC.

This rearrangement joins TRBV9 to TRBJ2-5; TRBD2 agrees at 10 bases. The CDR3 contains 15 residues. With V trimmed by 3 bases and J by 0 bases, 2 bases remained unmatched. Looked up from germline, CDR1 is SGDLS and CDR2 is YYNGEE. The CDR3 DNA is TGTGCCAGCAGCGCCGGGACTAGCGACCAAGAGACCCAGTACTTC. Amino acid sequence: CASSAGTSDQETQYF. The whole variable domain, filled in from reference TRBV9 and TRBJ2-5, reads DSGVTQTPKHLITATGQRVTLRCSPRSGDLSVYWYQQSLDQGLQFLIQYYNGEERAKGNILERFSAQQFPDLHSELNLSSLELGDSALYFCASSAGTSDQETQYFGPGTRLLVL.

A word on this clone: Additional DNA sequences in this sample encode the identical CDR3. The chain employs TRBV5-6 and TRBJ2-7; 8 bases fit TRBD1. Germline loops: CDR1 SGHDT, CDR2 YYEEEE. The CDR3 has 14 residues. The J segment lost 2 bases and the V segment lost 2 bases, leaving 3 bases of the junction unmatched. CDR3 sequence reads: CASSFGTGTYEQYF. In DNA, the CDR3 is TGTGCCAGCAGCTTCGGGACAGGCACCTACGAGCAGTACTTC.

The chain employs TRBV30 and TRBJ2-5, with 8 positions matching TRBD2. CDR1 and CDR2 (germline): GTSNPN, SVGIG (reference sequence). The CDR3 has 14 amino acids. Germline trimming cut 3 bases from V and 4 bases from J; bases unmatched to any gene: 7. CDR3 residues: CAWRGRGGLETQYF. The CDR3 DNA reads TGTGCCTGGAGGGGACGGGGGGGCCTAGAGACCCAGTACTTC.

In DNA, the CDR3 is TGTGCCTTTGACAGGGTCGGTGAAAAACTGTTTTTT. Protein sequence: CAFDRVGEKLFF. The chain couples TRBV30 to TRBJ1-4; 7 nucleotides agree with TRBD1. Germline trimming cut 7 bases from V and 7 bases from J; bases unmatched to any gene: 6. CDR3 size: 12 residues. Germline CDR1 GTSNPN, CDR2 SVGIG (reference sequence).

On this clone itself: The sample contains more than one DNA sequence encoding this CDR3. The genes are TRBV30 and TRBJ2-3; TRBD2 agrees at 10 bases. Losses at the gene ends were 3 bases for V and 3 bases for J; bases not matched to a gene: 3. The CDR3 runs 14 residues. The germline V gene encodes CDR1 GTSNPN and CDR2 SVGIG (reference sequence). The CDR3 here is CAWSRTSGTDTQYF. DNA for the CDR3: TGTGCCTGGAGCAGGACTAGCGGAACAGATACGCAGTATTTT.

The V call is TRBV2, the J call TRBJ1-1; a possible D gene is TRBD1 (5 bases). The CDR3 is made up of 14 amino acids. In germline, CDR1 is SNHLY, CDR2 FYNNEI. Trimming took 6 bases from V and 0 from J, leaving 11 bases between them. For the CDR3, the DNA is TGTGCCAGCAGAGGCGACAGTATGAACACTGAAGCTTTCTTT. This codes for CASRGDSMNTEAFF. Together with reference TRBV2 and TRBJ1-1, the CDR3 gives the full variable domain: EPEVTQTPSHQVTQMGQEVILRCVPISNHLYFYWYRQILGQKVEFLVSFYNNEISEKSEIFDDQFSVERPDGSNFTLKIRSTKLEDSAMYFCASRGDSMNTEAFFGQGTRLTVV.

The chain uses TRBV7-9 and TRBJ1-1; 7 bases match TRBD1. The V gene's germline CDR1 is SEHNR and CDR2 FQNEAQ (reference sequence). Unmatched junction bases numbered 6, after V lost 1 base and J lost 4 bases. CDR3 length: 15 amino acids. The CDR3 nucleotides are TGTGCCAGCAGCTTAGACCCAGGGGGGATCACTGAAGCTTTCTTT. Protein: CASSLDPGGITEAFF. Based on the CDR3 plus reference TRBV7-9 and TRBJ1-1, the full variable domain is DTGVSQNPRHKITKRGQNVTFRCDPISEHNRLYWYRQTLGQGPEFLTYFQNEAQLEKSRLLSDRFSAERPKGSFSTLEIQRTEQGDSAMYLCASSLDPGGITEAFFGQGTRLTVV.

This chain uses TRBV28 with TRBJ2-7; tentative D call: TRBD1 (5 bases). This CDR3 comprises 13 residues. Germline-derived CDR1 and CDR2 are MDHEN and SYDVKM. V was shortened by 5 bases and J by 6 bases, with 14 bases between the two germline ends. The CDR3 loop is CASSPSSGAEQYF. The CDR3 DNA reads TGTGCCAGCAGTCCAAGTAGTGGGGCCGAGCAGTACTTC.

A few counts support this clone. Different DNA sequences within this sample yield the same CDR3. The chain uses TRBV9 and TRBJ1-4, with a possible D match to TRBD1 (6 bases). The CDR3 has 15 amino acids. Germline CDR1 reads SGDLS; CDR2 reads YYNGEE. Trimming pared 0 bases from V and 0 bases from J, leaving 6 bases between. CDR3 bases: TGTGCCAGCAGCGTAGAGGGGGCAACTAATGAAAAACTGTTTTTT. As protein: CASSVEGATNEKLFF.

This chain joins TRBV9 and TRBJ1-4; no firm D call. CDR3 length equals 17 residues. The ends were cut back, 3 bases at V and 0 bases at J, with 15 bases in the middle. CDR1 and CDR2 from the germline V gene are SGDLS and YYNGEE. This CDR3 reads CASSAPHGEPTNEKLFF. CDR3 DNA: TGTGCCAGCAGCGCTCCTCACGGGGAGCCAACTAATGAAAAACTGTTTTTT.

Turning to this clone: This same CDR3 is encoded by further DNA sequences in the sample. The CDR3 loop reads CASSSSYEQYF. The CDR3 DNA reads as TGTGCCAGCTCCTCATCCTACGAGCAGTACTTC. J is TRBJ2-7 and V is TRBV18; no firm D call. V was cut by 6 bases and J by 1 base, with 4 bases left in between. Per the germline V gene, CDR1 is KGHSH and CDR2 is LQKENI. The CDR3 runs 11 residues. The variable domain in full, with the rest retrieved from reference TRBV18 and TRBJ2-7, is NAGVMQNPRHLVRRRGQEARLRCSPMKGHSHVYWYRQLPEEGLKFMVYLQKENIIDESGMPKERFSAEFPKEGPSILRIQQVVRGDSAAYFCASSSSYEQYFGPGTRLTVT.

This clone was seen only once. This chain joins TRBV27 and TRBJ2-1; D is possibly TRBD1 or TRBD2 (5 bases each). The CDR3 loop spans 16 amino acids. Trimming cost V 5 bases and J 4 bases, with 18 bases left between them. In germline, CDR1 is MNHEY, CDR2 SMNVEV (reference sequence). The CDR3 nucleotides read TGTGCCAGCAGTCCTTCGCAGGGAGAGGAGTACAATGAGCAGTTCTTC. Its protein product is CASSPSQGEEYNEQFF.

For the CDR3, the DNA is TGTGCCAGTAGGTCAGGGGACACACGAGCTTTCTTT. It is translated as CASRSGDTRAFF. The V call is TRBV19, the J call TRBJ1-1; D is possibly TRBD1 (6 bases). The germline gives CDR1 LNHDA, CDR2 SQIVND (reference sequence). V was clipped by 6 bases and J by 10 bases, with 15 bases between them. There are 12 residues in the CDR3. Filled out from reference TRBV19 and TRBJ1-1, the complete variable domain reads DGGITQSPKYLFRKEGQNVTLSCEQNLNHDAMYWYRQDPGQGLRLIYYSQIVNDFQKGDIAEGYSVSREKKESFPLTVTSAQKNPTAFYLCASRSGDTRAFFGQGTRLTVV.

This rearrangement joins TRBV4-1 to TRBJ2-1; D call uncertain. CDR3 size: 17 residues. Trimming removed 1 base at V and 6 bases at J, with 19 bases between. Germline V gene sequence: CDR1 MGHRA, CDR2 YSYEKL. The chain's CDR3 is CASSQGTPFGKANEQFF. Here the CDR3 DNA reads TGCGCCAGCAGCCAAGGAACTCCCTTCGGTAAAGCCAATGAGCAGTTCTTC.

The V call is TRBV5-1, the J call TRBJ2-1; 7 positions agree with TRBD2. V lost 4 bases to trimming and J lost 3 bases; unmatched junction nucleotides: 7. Looked up from germline, CDR1 is SGHRS and CDR2 is YFSETQ. This CDR3 has 15 amino acids. The CDR3 loop reads CASSPRGDGYNEQFF. The CDR3 DNA is TGCGCCAGCAGCCCACGGGGGGACGGCTACAATGAGCAGTTCTTC.

The chain is built from TRBV19 and TRBJ2-7, with D perhaps assigned TRBD1 or TRBD2 (5 bases each). V was clipped by 5 bases and J by 0 bases, with 17 bases between them. The CDR3 runs to 16 residues. Per germline, CDR1 LNHDA and CDR2 SQIVND (reference sequence). DNA for the CDR3: TGTGCCAGTAGTTTGGACCGGGACGCTTACTCCTACGAGCAGTACTTC. It encodes CASSLDRDAYSYEQYF.

This clone appeared a single time. The V call is TRBV5-4, the J call TRBJ2-7; perhaps TRBD2 as D (6 bases). The germline V and J ends were trimmed by 3 bases and 0 bases, with 16 bases remaining between them. CDR1 and CDR2 (germline): SGHNT, YYREEE (reference sequence). The CDR3 length is 16 residues. The DNA of the CDR3 is TGTGCCAGCAGCTACGAATCGGACTACCGCTCCTACGAGCAGTACTTC. Residues: CASSYESDYRSYEQYF.

Details on this clone: This same CDR3 is encoded by further DNA sequences in the sample. The chain employs TRBV18 and TRBJ2-7; possibly TRBD1 for D (6 bases). The CDR3 sequence is 13 residues long. Trimming cost V 2 bases and J 3 bases, with 8 bases left between them. In germline, CDR1 is KGHSH, CDR2 LQKENI. The CDR3 DNA reads TGTGCCAGCTCACCATCAGGGGACTACGAGCAGTACTTC. Protein: CASSPSGDYEQYF.